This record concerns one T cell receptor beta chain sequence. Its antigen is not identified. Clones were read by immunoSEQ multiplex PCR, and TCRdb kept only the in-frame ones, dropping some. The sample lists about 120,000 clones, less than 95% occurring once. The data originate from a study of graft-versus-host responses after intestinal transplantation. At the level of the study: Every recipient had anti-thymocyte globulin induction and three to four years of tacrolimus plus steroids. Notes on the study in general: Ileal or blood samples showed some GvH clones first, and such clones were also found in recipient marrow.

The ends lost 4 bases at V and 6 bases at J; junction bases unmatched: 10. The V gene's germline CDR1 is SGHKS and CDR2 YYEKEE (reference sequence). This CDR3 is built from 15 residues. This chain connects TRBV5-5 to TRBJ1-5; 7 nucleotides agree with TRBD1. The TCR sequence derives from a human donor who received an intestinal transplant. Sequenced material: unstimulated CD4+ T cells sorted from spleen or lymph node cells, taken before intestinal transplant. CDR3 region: CASSKSTGYRQPQHF. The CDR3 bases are TGTGCCAGCAGCAAGTCGACAGGGTATCGTCAGCCCCAGCATTTT.